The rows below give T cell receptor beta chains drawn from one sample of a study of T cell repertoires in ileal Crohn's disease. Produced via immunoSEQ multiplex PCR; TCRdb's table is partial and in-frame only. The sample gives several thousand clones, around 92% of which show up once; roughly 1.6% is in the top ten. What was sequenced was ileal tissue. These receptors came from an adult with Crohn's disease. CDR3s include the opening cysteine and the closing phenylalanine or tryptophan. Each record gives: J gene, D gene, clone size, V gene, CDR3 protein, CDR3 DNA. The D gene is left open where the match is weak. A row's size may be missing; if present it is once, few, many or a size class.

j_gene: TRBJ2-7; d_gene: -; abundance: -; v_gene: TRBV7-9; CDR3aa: CASTSSGTDYEQYF; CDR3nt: TGTGCCAGCACCTCCTCCGGGACTGACTACGAGCAGTACTTC
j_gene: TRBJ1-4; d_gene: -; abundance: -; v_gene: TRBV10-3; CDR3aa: CAISEARQGLGEKLFF; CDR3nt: TGTGCCATCAGTGAGGCACGCCAGGGTTTGGGAGAAAAACTGTTTTTT
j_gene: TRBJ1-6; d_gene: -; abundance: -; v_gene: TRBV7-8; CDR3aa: CASSLVREVKSPLHF; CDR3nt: TGTGCCAGCAGCTTAGTTCGGGAGGTTAAGTCACCCCTCCACTTT
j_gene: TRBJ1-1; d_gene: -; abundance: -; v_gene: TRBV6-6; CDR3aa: CASSFPNSPTNTEAFF; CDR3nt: TGTGCCAGCAGTTTCCCTAATTCTCCTACGAACACTGAAGCTTTCTTT
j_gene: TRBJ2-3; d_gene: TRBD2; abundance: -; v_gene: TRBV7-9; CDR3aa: CASSLLAGGGIYTDTQYF; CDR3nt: TGTGCCAGCAGCTTACTAGCGGGAGGGGGCATTTACACAGATACGCAGTATTTT
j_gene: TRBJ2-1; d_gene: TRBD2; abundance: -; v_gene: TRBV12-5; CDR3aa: CASGLLAKGNEQFF; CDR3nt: TGTGCTAGTGGTTTACTAGCGAAAGGCAATGAGCAGTTCTTC
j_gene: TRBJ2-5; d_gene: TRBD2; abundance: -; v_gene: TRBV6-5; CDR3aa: CASRTGGRETQYF; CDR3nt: TGTGCCAGCAGAACGGGGGGGCGAGAGACCCAGTACTTC
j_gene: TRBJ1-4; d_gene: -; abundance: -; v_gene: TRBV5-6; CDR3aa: CASSPKQGVNEKLFF; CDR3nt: TGTGCCAGCAGCCCAAAACAAGGAGTTAATGAAAAACTGTTTTTT
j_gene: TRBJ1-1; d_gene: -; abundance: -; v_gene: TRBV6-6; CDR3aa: CASRTVNTEAFF; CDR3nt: TGTGCCAGCAGGACAGTGAACACTGAAGCTTTCTTT
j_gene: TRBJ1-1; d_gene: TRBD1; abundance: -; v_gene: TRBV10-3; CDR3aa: CASLPGTGGGMNTEAFF; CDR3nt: TGTGCCAGCCTTCCCGGGACAGGGGGCGGGATGAACACTGAAGCTTTCTTT
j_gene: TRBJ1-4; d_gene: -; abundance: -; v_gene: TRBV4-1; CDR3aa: CASSKGQLVNEKLFF; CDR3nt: TGCGCCAGCAGTAAAGGACAGTTAGTGAATGAAAAACTGTTTTTT
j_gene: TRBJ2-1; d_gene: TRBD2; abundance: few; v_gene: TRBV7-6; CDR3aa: CASSLGTGTSAYNEQFF; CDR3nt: TGTGCCAGCAGCTTAGGGACCGGGACTAGCGCCTACAATGAGCAGTTCTTC
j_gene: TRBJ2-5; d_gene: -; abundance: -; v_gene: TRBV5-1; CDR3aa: CASSLMRGQETQYF; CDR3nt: TGCGCCAGCAGCTTGATGAGGGGGCAAGAGACCCAGTACTTC
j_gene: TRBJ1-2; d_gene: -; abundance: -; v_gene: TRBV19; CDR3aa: CASSRQGRREGYTF; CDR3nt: TGTGCCAGTAGCAGGCAGGGGAGAAGAGAGGGCTACACCTTC
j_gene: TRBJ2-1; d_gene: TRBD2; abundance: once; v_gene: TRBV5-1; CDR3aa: CASSLDGGLAGRNNEQFF; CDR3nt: TGCGCCAGCAGCTTGGATGGGGGACTAGCGGGCCGAAACAATGAGCAGTTCTTC
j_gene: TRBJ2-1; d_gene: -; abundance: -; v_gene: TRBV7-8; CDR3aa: CASSLGLGSYNEQFF; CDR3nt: TGTGCCAGCAGCTTAGGACTCGGCTCCTACAATGAGCAGTTCTTC
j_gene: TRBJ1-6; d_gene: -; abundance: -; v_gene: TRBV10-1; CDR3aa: CASSVDSFGSPLHF; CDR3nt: TGCGCCAGCAGCGTTGACAGCTTCGGGTCACCCCTCCACTTT
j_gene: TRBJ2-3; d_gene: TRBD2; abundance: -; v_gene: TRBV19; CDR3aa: CASSTSIAGGTDTQYF; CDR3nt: TGTGCCAGTAGTACTTCGATAGCGGGAGGAACAGATACGCAGTATTTT
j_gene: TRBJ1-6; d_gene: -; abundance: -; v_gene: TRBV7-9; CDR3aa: CASGTEGLASPLHF; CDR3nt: TGTGCCAGCGGAACAGAGGGCCTAGCGTCACCCCTCCACTTT
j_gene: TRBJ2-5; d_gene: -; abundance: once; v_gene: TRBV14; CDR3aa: CASSQDFAGNSETQYF; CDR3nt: TGTGCCAGCAGCCAAGATTTCGCGGGAAACTCGGAGACCCAGTACTTC
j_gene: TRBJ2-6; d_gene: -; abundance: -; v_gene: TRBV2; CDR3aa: CASSEVRARSGANVLTF; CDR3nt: TGTGCCAGCAGTGAAGTCAGGGCCCGCTCTGGGGCCAACGTCCTGACTTTC
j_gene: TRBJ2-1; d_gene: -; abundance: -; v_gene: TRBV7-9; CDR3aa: CASSRQSGVNEQFF; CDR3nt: TGTGCCAGCAGCCGCCAATCGGGTGTTAATGAGCAGTTCTTC